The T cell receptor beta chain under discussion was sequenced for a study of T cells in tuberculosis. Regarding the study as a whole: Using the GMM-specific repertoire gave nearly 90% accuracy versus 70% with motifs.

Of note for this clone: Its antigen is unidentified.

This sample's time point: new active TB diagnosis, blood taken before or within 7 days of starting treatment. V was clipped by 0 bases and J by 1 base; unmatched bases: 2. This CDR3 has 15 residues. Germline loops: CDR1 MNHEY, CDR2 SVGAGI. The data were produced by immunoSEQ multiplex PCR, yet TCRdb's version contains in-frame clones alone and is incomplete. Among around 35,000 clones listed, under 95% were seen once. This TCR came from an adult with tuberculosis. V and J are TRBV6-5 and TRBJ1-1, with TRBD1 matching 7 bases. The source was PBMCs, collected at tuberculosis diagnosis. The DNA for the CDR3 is TGTGCCAGCAGTTACTCGGGACAGAGGAACACTGAAGCTTTCTTT. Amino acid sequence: CASSYSGQRNTEAFF.